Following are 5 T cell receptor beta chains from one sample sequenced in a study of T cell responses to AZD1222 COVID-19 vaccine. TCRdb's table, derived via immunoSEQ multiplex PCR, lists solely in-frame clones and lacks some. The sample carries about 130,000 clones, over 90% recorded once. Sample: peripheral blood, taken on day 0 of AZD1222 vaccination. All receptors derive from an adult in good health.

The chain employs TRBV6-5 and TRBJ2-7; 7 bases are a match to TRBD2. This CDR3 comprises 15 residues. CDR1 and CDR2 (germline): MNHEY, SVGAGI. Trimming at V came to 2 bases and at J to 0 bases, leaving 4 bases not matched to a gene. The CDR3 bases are TGTGCCAGCAGTTACAGCGGGGAAGCCTCCTACGAGCAGTACTTC. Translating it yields CASSYSGEASYEQYF.

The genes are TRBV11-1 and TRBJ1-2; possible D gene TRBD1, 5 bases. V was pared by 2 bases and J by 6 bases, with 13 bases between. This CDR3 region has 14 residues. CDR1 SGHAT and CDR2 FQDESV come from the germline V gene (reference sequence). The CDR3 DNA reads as TGTGCCAGCAGCTTATCGAGGGGAGACGATGGCTACACCTTC. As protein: CASSLSRGDDGYTF.

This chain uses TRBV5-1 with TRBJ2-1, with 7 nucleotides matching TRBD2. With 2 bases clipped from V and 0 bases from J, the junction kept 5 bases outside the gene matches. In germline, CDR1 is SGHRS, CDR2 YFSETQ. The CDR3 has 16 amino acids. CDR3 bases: TGCGCCAGCAGCTTAAGCGGGGCGTCCTCCTACAATGAGCAGTTCTTC. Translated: CASSLSGASSYNEQFF.

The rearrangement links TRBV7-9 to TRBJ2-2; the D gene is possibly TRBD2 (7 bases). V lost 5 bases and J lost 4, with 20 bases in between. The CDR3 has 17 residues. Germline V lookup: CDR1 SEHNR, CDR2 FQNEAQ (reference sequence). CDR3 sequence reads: CASSPGASGGRTGELFF. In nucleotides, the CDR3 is TGTGCCAGCAGCCCGGGGGCTAGCGGAGGACGCACCGGGGAGCTGTTTTTT.

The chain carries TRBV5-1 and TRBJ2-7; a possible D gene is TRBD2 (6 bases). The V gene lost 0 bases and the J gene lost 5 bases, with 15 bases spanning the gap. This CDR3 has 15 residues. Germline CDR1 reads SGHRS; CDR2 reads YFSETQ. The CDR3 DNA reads TGCGCCAGCAGCTTGGTTATCGGCGGGAAAAACGAGCAGTACTTC. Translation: CASSLVIGGKNEQYF.